The 16 T cell receptor beta chains given below trace back to one sample, sequenced in a study of cytomegalovirus exposure and HLA in healthy donors. The PCR had 60 Vbeta and 13 Jbeta primers. TCRdb keeps only in-frame clones here, not all; method: immunoSEQ multiplex PCR. The sample records approximately 97,000 clones, 81% being singletons. The sample taken for sequencing was PBMCs. Receptor source: a man aged 40-49 years in good health and CMV-seropositive.

The rearrangement uses TRBV28 and TRBJ2-5; D is unclear. The J call may be incorrect, as the DNA end agrees better with TRBJ2-7. Germline CDR1 reads MDHEN; CDR2 reads SYDVKM. The CDR3 sequence is 12 residues long. For the CDR3, the DNA is TGTGCCAGCAGTTCCCCTGGGCTCGAGCAGTACTTC. As protein: CASSSPGLEQYF.

This chain links TRBV27 with TRBJ2-1, with 8 bases that match TRBD2. Germline CDR1 is MNHEY and CDR2 is SMNVEV (reference sequence). There are 15 residues in the CDR3. V dropped 2 bases and J dropped 5; count of bases not matched to a gene: 5. The chain's CDR3 is CASSLEGLGDNEQFF. As DNA, the CDR3 is TGTGCCAGCAGTTTAGAGGGACTAGGAGACAATGAGCAGTTCTTC.

V is TRBV7-6 and J is TRBJ2-5, with 10 bases matching TRBD1. The trim removed 5 bases at V and 1 base at J, leaving 13 bases unmatched. Germline V CDR1 and CDR2: SGHVS, FNYEAQ. There are 18 residues in the CDR3. The DNA for the CDR3 is TGTGCCAGCAGCAAAGGCTGGCGGACAGGGGGTTCCCAAGAGACCCAGTACTTC. This translates into CASSKGWRTGGSQETQYF.

The chain combines TRBV28 with TRBJ1-1, with D perhaps TRBD1 (6 bases). The CDR3 sequence is 16 residues long. CDR1 is MDHEN, CDR2 SYDVKM, per germline. Trimming took 9 bases from V and 6 from J, leaving 26 bases between them. The CDR3 DNA reads TGTGCCAGTTCCTCCGGGACACTAGAAACGAAGCCTGAAGCTTTCTTT. This encodes CASSSGTLETKPEAFF.

This rearrangement joins TRBV27 to TRBJ2-7, with 7 positions matching TRBD1. Germline loops: CDR1 MNHEY, CDR2 SMNVEV (reference sequence). The junction had 5 bases not matched to a gene; V was cut back by 3 bases and J by 6 bases. The CDR3 spans 13 residues. Here the CDR3 DNA reads TGTGCCAGCAGTTTCTCGAGGGGGCTCGAGCAGTACTTC. This translates into CASSFSRGLEQYF.

The chain employs TRBV2 and TRBJ1-5, with D unresolved. Per germline, CDR1 SNHLY and CDR2 FYNNEI. V was trimmed by 5 bases and J by 4 bases, leaving 9 bases between them. This CDR3 has 13 residues. The CDR3 loop is CASSSNWNQPQHF. CDR3 bases: TGTGCCAGCAGTTCCAACTGGAATCAGCCCCAGCATTTT.

The gene calls are TRBV4-2 and TRBJ1-6; no definite D call. From germline, CDR1 is LGHNA and CDR2 YNFKEQ. V was shortened by 0 bases and J by 11 bases, with 8 bases between the two germline ends. The CDR3 sequence is 13 residues long. CDR3 bases: TGTGCCAGCAGCCAAGAACGGGATCCACCCCTCCACTTT. Translating gives CASSQERDPPLHF.

The chain carries TRBV7-3 and TRBJ2-1; 7 nucleotides align to TRBD2. Germline V gene data show CDR1 as SGHTA and CDR2 as FQGTGA. The V segment lost 4 bases and the J segment 1 base; nucleotides outside the gene matches: 1. The CDR3 totals 14 residues. Here the CDR3 DNA reads TGTGCCAGCAGCTCCGGGGGGTCCTACAATGAGCAGTTCTTC. Its protein is CASSSGGSYNEQFF.

V and J are TRBV2 and TRBJ2-3, with D possibly being TRBD2 (5 bases). This CDR3 is built from 16 residues. The germline CDR1 and CDR2 sequences are SNHLY and FYNNEI. V shed 7 bases and J shed 3 bases, with 20 bases lying between them. CDR3: CASKNGLTGRTDTQYF. DNA of the CDR3: TGTGCCAGCAAAAACGGACTTACCGGGCGGACAGATACGCAGTATTTT.

The chain joins TRBV6-6 to TRBJ1-2; D perhaps matches TRBD1 (6 bases). Germline V lookup: CDR1 MNHNY, CDR2 SVGAGI (reference sequence). The CDR3 length is 14 residues. Trimming pared 4 bases from V and 4 bases from J, leaving 13 bases between. Here the CDR3 DNA reads TGTGCCAGCAGTTGGGCAGGGGAGGGCTATGGCTACACCTTC. It specifies CASSWAGEGYGYTF.

The chain uses TRBV5-8 and TRBJ2-1, with 8 nucleotides matching TRBD2. After removal of 6 bases from V and 2 bases from J, the junction contained 7 bases not matched to a gene. Germline CDR1 reads SGHTS; CDR2 reads YDEGEE. The CDR3 contains 15 residues. The CDR3 DNA reads as TGTGCCAGCACCCCCCGCGGGGGGCCCTACAATGAGCAGTTCTTC. Translation: CASTPRGGPYNEQFF.

J is TRBJ1-2 and V is TRBV6-1; 8 positions agree with TRBD1. This CDR3 spans 15 amino acids. Germline V gives CDR1 MNHNS, CDR2 SASEGT. V trimming: 6 bases; J trimming: 1 base; junction bases outside the gene matches: 7. Here the CDR3 DNA reads TGTGCCAGCAGAGGCCTTGGACAGGGTAACTATGGCTACACCTTC. Protein: CASRGLGQGNYGYTF.

The chain carries TRBV9 and TRBJ1-2; TRBD1 matches at 7 bases. The length of the CDR3 is 15 residues. Germline lookup yields CDR1 SGDLS and CDR2 YYNGEE. With 4 bases clipped from V and 2 bases from J, the junction kept 8 bases outside the gene matches. The CDR3 protein is CASSPGGGVNYGYTF. The CDR3 DNA sequence: TGTGCCAGCAGCCCAGGGGGTGGGGTGAACTATGGCTACACCTTC.

The chain carries TRBV29-1 and TRBJ2-3, with 7 nucleotides matching TRBD1. Germline V gene sequence: CDR1 SQVTM, CDR2 ANQGSEA. The CDR3 length is 13 residues. V trimming: 3 bases; J trimming: 5 bases; junction bases outside the gene matches: 5. The CDR3 spells CSVDRGRRDTQYF. CDR3 sequence (DNA): TGCAGCGTTGATAGGGGGCGGCGAGATACGCAGTATTTT.

The chain combines TRBV10-3 with TRBJ1-1; tentatively, D is TRBD1 (6 bases). The V end lost 11 bases, the J end lost 1 base, and 17 bases lay between the germline ends. Germline values: CDR1 ENHRY, CDR2 SYGVKD. This CDR3 spans 14 amino acids. CDR3 sequence: CASDRSNKNTEAFF. DNA of the CDR3: TGTGCCTCCGACAGGAGTAACAAGAACACTGAAGCTTTCTTT.

This clone was counted only a few times. The chain couples TRBV5-4 to TRBJ2-1, with 10 bases matching TRBD1. This CDR3 spans 16 amino acids. Trimming at V came to 2 bases and at J to 4 bases, leaving 6 bases not matched to a gene. The germline CDR1 and CDR2 sequences are SGHNT and YYREEE (reference sequence). DNA of the CDR3: TGTGCCAGCAGCTTAGGGACAGGGGCCACATACAATGAGCAGTTCTTC. Its translation: CASSLGTGATYNEQFF. The full variable domain, in which reference TRBV5-4 and TRBJ2-1 provide the parts outside the CDR3, is ETGVTQSPTHLIKTRGQQVTLRCSSQSGHNTVSWYQQALGQGPQFIFQYYREEENGRGNFPPRFSGLQFPNYSSELNVNALELDDSALYLCASSLGTGATYNEQFFGPGTRLTVL.